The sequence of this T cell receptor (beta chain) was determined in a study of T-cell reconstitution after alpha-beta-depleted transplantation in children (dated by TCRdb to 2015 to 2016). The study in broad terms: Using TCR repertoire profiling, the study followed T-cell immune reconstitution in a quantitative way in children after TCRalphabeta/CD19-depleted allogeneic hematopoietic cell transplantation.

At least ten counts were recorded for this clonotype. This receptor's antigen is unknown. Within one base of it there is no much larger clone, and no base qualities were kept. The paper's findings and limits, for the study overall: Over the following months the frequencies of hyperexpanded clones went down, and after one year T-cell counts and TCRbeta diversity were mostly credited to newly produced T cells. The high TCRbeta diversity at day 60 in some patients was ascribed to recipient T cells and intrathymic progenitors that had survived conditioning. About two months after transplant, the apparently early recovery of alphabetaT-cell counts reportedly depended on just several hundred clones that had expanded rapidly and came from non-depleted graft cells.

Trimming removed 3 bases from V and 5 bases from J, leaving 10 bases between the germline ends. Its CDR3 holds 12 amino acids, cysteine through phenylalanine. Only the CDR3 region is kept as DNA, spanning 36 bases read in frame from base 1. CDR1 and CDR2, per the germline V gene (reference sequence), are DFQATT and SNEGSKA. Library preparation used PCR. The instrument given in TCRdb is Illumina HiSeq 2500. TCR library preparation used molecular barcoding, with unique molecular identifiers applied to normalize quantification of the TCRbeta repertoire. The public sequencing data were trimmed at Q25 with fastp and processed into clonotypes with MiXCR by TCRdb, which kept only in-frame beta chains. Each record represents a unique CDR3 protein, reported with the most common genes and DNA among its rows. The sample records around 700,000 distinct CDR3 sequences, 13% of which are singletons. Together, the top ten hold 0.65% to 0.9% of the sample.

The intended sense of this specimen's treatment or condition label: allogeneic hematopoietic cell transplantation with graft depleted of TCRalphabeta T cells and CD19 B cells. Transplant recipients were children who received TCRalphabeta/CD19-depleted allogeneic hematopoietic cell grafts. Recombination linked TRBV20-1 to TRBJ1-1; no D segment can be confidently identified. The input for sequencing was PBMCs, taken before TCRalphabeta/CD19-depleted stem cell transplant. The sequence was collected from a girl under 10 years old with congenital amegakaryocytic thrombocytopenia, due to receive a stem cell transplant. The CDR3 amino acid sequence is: CSASRGTTEAFF. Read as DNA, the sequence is TGCAGTGCTAGCCGGGGTACTACTGAAGCTTTCTTT.